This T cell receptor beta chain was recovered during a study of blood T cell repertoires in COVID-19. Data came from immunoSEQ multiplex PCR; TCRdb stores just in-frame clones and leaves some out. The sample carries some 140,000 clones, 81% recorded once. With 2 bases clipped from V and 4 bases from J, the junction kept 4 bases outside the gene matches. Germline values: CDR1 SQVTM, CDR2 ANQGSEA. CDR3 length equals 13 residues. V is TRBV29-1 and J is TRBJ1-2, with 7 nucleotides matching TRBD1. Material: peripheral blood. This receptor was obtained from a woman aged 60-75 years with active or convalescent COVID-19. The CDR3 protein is CSVERGQIYGYTF. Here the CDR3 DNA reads TGCAGCGTTGAAAGGGGACAGATCTATGGCTACACCTTC.